A selection of T cell receptor beta chains follows, all from one sample in a study of blood T cell repertoires in COVID-19. Sequenced by immunoSEQ multiplex PCR; TCRdb stores in-frame clones only, minus some. The data show 180,000 or so clones, with around 76% seen just once and about 8.4% held by the top ten. Sequencing was carried out using peripheral blood. The receptors derive from a woman aged 70-85 years with acute or convalescent COVID-19. Each CDR3 is given with its conserved first and last residue. D genes are given only for firm matches.

>TRBV28|.|TRBJ1-5
CASRLTGGYNQPQHF
>TRBV4-3|.|TRBJ2-3
CASSQDRTTNTQYF
>TRBV12-5|.|TRBJ1-1
CASGLAGTEAFF
>TRBV21-1|.|TRBJ1-4
CASSKDGQPRAVF
>TRBV5-6|.|TRBJ1-2
CASSLAGGSTPTYGYTF
>TRBV7-9|.|TRBJ1-1
CASRRDTEAFF
>TRBV28|TRBD1|TRBJ1-1
CASSTTGVNTEAFF
>TRBV2|TRBD1|TRBJ2-7
CASSEARTGGGYEQYF
>TRBV28|.|TRBJ1-2
CASRVTGTNGYTF
>TRBV4-3|TRBD1|TRBJ2-1
CASGHRGAYNEQFF
>TRBV6-2/TRBV6-3|.|TRBJ1-1
CASSYGGGTEAFF
>TRBV5-1|.|TRBJ1-1
CASKLSGTQNTEAFF
>TRBV5-1|TRBD1|TRBJ2-7
CASSYGTGSYEQYF
>TRBV28|.|TRBJ1-5
CASTLTGDQPQHF
>TRBV12-3/TRBV12-4|.|TRBJ1-2
CASRPTVSYGYTF
>TRBV7-2|TRBD1|TRBJ1-5
CASSLGTGRGQPQHF
>TRBV7-6|.|TRBJ1-5
CASSFGGADQPQHF
>TRBV19|TRBD2|TRBJ2-7
CASSTSGGALMGEQYF
>TRBV28|.|TRBJ1-1
CASSLQGSISFEAFF
>TRBV10-3|.|TRBJ2-6
CAISGTVGANVLTF
>TRBV3-1/TRBV3-2|TRBD1|TRBJ1-1
CASKGATEAFF
>TRBV4-1|.|TRBJ1-2
CASSQDGRQGNYGYTF
>TRBV2|.|TRBJ1-3
CASRLEASSGNTIYF
>TRBV6-1|TRBD1|TRBJ1-2
CASSETARQGVSGYTF
>TRBV11-1|.|TRBJ1-1
CASREGTEAFF
>TRBV9|TRBD1|TRBJ2-2
CASSASGQVGQAGELFF
>TRBV5-1|TRBD1|TRBJ1-2
CASSETGGNYGYTF
>TRBV19|.|TRBJ2-7
CASSITPGQGGAYEQYF
>TRBV21-1|.|TRBJ2-1
CASSKVWLADSYNEQFF
>TRBV29-1|TRBD1|TRBJ2-1
CSVMDRLAYNEQFF
>TRBV7-9|.|TRBJ1-1
CASSLGQNTEAFF
>TRBV27|.|TRBJ2-2
CASSRVGTGELFF
>TRBV7-9|TRBD2|TRBJ2-2
CASSSPRGGANTGELFF
>TRBV27|.|TRBJ1-6
CASSVRESNNSPLHF
>TRBV10-3|TRBD2|TRBJ2-7
CAISENSGGSYEQYF
>TRBV28|.|TRBJ2-5
CASSLPYGGPQETQYF
>TRBV7-9|TRBD2|TRBJ2-3
CASSRSGSIDTQYF
>TRBV6-5|TRBD1|TRBJ2-1
CASRRDREGNEQFF
>TRBV2|.|TRBJ1-2
CASRTEEYGYTF
>TRBV27|TRBD1|TRBJ1-4
CASRLAGGLRNEKLFF
>TRBV6-5|.|TRBJ2-7
CASNDGGRTYEQYF
>TRBV30|.|TRBJ1-2
CAWSVITANYGYTF
>TRBV9|.|TRBJ2-3
CASSVEILSTDTQYF
>TRBV30|.|TRBJ2-3
CAWRSGSGTDTQYF
>TRBV2|.|TRBJ2-6
CASSEGGSGANVLTF
>TRBV30|TRBD2|TRBJ2-2
CAGISGGGRDGELFF
>TRBV3-1/TRBV3-2|.|TRBJ2-7
CASSQAAVTSTYEQYF
>TRBV6-2/TRBV6-3|TRBD1|TRBJ1-5
CASSPRGEQPQHF
>TRBV28|.|TRBJ2-3
CASIQSGDVNTQYF
>TRBV27|TRBD1|TRBJ1-2
CASSFNRGSGYTF
>TRBV6-5|TRBD1|TRBJ1-1
CASVAGGTEAFF